What follows are 2 T cell receptor beta chains derived from one specimen sequenced in a study of T cell responses to AZD1222 COVID-19 vaccine. TCRdb's copy holds only in-frame clones and misses some; the assay was immunoSEQ multiplex PCR. Of some 97,000 clones listed, about 88% are singletons. Specimen: peripheral blood, collected on day 0 of AZD1222 vaccination. The receptors originated from an adult in good health.

This sequence joins TRBV28 and TRBJ1-4; no firm D call. CDR1 and CDR2 from the germline V gene are MDHEN and SYDVKM. The ends were cut back, 6 bases at V and 6 bases at J, with 17 bases in the middle. The CDR3 runs to 15 residues. CDR3 sequence: CASRSPDGIYEKLFF. The CDR3 nucleotides read TGTGCCAGCAGGTCCCCGGACGGCATATATGAAAAACTGTTTTTT.

In its sample, this clone was seen once. The chain couples TRBV3-1 (or the pseudogene TRBV3-2) to TRBJ1-1; the D gene is possibly TRBD1 (6 bases). The V end lost 6 bases, the J end lost 6 bases, and 26 bases lay between the germline ends. Germline CDR1 and CDR2: LGHDT and YNNKEL (reference sequence). The CDR3 is 17 residues long. CDR3 sequence: CASSSHRVGGNFPEAFF. CDR3 DNA sequence: TGTGCCAGCAGTTCACACAGGGTTGGGGGTAATTTCCCTGAAGCTTTCTTT.